Below, 27 T cell receptor beta chains from the same sample are listed, as sequenced in a study of metastatic and nonmetastatic thyroid tumors. TCRdb re-called the PCR reads with MiXCR. The sample has 50,000 to 70,000 clones; just over 4% are singletons. There were no patients who had received any treatment before thyroid surgery. The sample comprised blood. The receptors shown here come from a female donor with papillary thyroid cancer or a benign thyroid nodule (not recorded which). Some clones in this sample may be carry-over from other donors' samples.

This clone was observed a handful of times. The J gene is TRBJ2-1, the V gene TRBV6-1; TRBD2 matches 12 bases. CDR3 length: 15 amino acids. V trimming: 10 bases; J trimming: 8 bases; junction bases outside the gene matches: 12. Germline V lookup: CDR1 MNHNS, CDR2 SASEGT. The CDR3 loop reads CANRAVTSGSDEQFF. CDR3 nucleotides: TGTGCCAACAGGGCCGTGACTAGCGGGAGTGATGAGCAGTTCTTC.

This clone was observed at least ten times. The genes are TRBV7-6 and TRBJ2-3; 12 bases align to TRBD2. Germline lookup yields CDR1 SGHVS and CDR2 FNYEAQ. V lost 4 bases to trimming and J lost 5 bases; unmatched junction nucleotides: 10. The CDR3 runs 17 residues. CDR3 region: CASSSHPGLAGLDTQYF. As DNA, the CDR3 is TGTGCCAGCAGCTCCCATCCCGGACTAGCGGGATTAGATACGCAGTATTTT.

In its sample, this clone was seen many times. The chain recombines TRBV2 with TRBJ2-7; the match to TRBD1 covers 7 bases. Germline values: CDR1 SNHLY, CDR2 FYNNEI. CDR3 length: 12 residues. V lost 2 bases to trimming and J lost 7 bases; unmatched junction nucleotides: 2. CDR3 sequence: CASSERGQEQYF. Here the CDR3 DNA reads TGTGCCAGCAGTGAAAGGGGGCAAGAGCAGTACTTC.

This clone was counted ten times or more. This chain uses TRBV6-2 or TRBV6-3 with TRBJ1-4; D might be TRBD1 (6 bases). Germline CDR1 and CDR2: MNHEY and SVGEGT. The CDR3 extends over 17 amino acids. Trimming took 5 bases from V and 8 from J, leaving 24 bases between them. The CDR3, as DNA: TGTGCCAGCAGTCGATCGGTAGGGGGGGAGCCCTCGGAAAAACTGTTTTTT. This sequence encodes CASSRSVGGEPSEKLFF.

This clone was found many times. At the DNA level, this CDR3 is encoded by other sequences in the same sample as well. This chain connects TRBV6-1 to TRBJ2-2, with 8 bases aligning to TRBD2. V dropped 5 bases and J dropped 4; count of bases not matched to a gene: 0. CDR3 length equals 13 residues. Germline loops: CDR1 MNHNS, CDR2 SASEGT. In DNA, the CDR3 is TGTGCCAGCAGTAGCGGGAGCACCGGGGAGCTGTTTTTT. Its protein is CASSSGSTGELFF.

The V gene is TRBV6-1, the J gene TRBJ2-7; D is unclear. This CDR3 is 13 amino acids long. Germline assignment: CDR1 MNHNS and CDR2 SASEGT. The V and J ends lost 2 bases and 0 bases respectively, with 5 bases between them. CDR3 sequence (DNA): TGTGCCAGCAGTGAACCCCTCTCCTACGAGCAGTACTTC. This translates into CASSEPLSYEQYF.

In this sample, this clone is medium-sized. The chain is built from TRBV19 and TRBJ2-2; maybe TRBD2 (5 bases). The V gene's germline CDR1 is LNHDA and CDR2 SQIVND (reference sequence). Trimming took 1 base from V and 4 from J, leaving 7 bases between them. The CDR3 totals 14 residues. The CDR3 loop is CASSIVGSTGELFF. The CDR3 bases are TGTGCCAGTAGTATAGTTGGGAGCACCGGGGAGCTGTTTTTT.

This clone was recorded at least ten times. Other DNA sequences of this sample code for an identical CDR3. The chain employs TRBV15 and TRBJ2-2; 7 bases align to TRBD1. V lost 1 base to trimming and J lost 3 bases; unmatched junction nucleotides: 2. The CDR3 sequence is 15 residues long. Germline V gene data show CDR1 as LNHNV and CDR2 as YYDKDF (reference sequence). The CDR3 bases are TGTGCCACCAGCAGAGGACAGGGCGACACCGGGGAGCTGTTTTTT. It translates to CATSRGQGDTGELFF.

There are many counts of this clone. This sequence joins TRBV5-6 and TRBJ1-5, with D maybe TRBD1 (5 bases). Germline V gives CDR1 SGHDT, CDR2 YYEEEE. This CDR3 contains 16 residues. Trimming shortened V by 0 bases and J by 3 bases, and 13 bases separated the two germline ends. CDR3 DNA: TGTGCCAGCAGCTTGGCGAGGAAGGGGTCCAATCAGCCCCAGCATTTT. It translates to CASSLARKGSNQPQHF.

This clone was detected a few times. The chain couples TRBV20-1 to TRBJ1-2; D gene unclear. Germline V gene lookup returns CDR1 DFQATT and CDR2 SNEGSKA (reference sequence). This CDR3 comprises 14 residues. Trimming removed 0 bases at V and 6 bases at J, with 14 bases between. CDR3 sequence (DNA): TGCAGTGCTAGAGATGCCGGGGTCGGGGATGGCTACACCTTC. Translated, it gives CSARDAGVGDGYTF.

This clone was recorded at least ten times. The chain uses TRBV6-1 and TRBJ2-7, with D uncertain. The V gene's germline CDR1 is MNHNS and CDR2 SASEGT. CDR3 length equals 14 residues. The germline V and J ends were trimmed by 1 base and 1 base, with 8 bases remaining between them. This CDR3 is CASSEGPSSYEQYF. The CDR3 DNA reads as TGTGCCAGCAGTGAAGGGCCGTCTTCCTACGAGCAGTACTTC.

This clone was counted many times. This CDR3 is CASSPGGIGYGYTF. For the CDR3, the DNA is TGCGCCAGCAGCCCAGGGGGCATTGGCTATGGCTACACCTTC. The chain carries TRBV5-1 and TRBJ1-2, with TRBD1 matching 8 bases. There are 14 residues in the CDR3. Losses at the gene ends were 4 bases for V and 4 bases for J; bases not matched to a gene: 6. Germline V gene sequence: CDR1 SGHRS, CDR2 YFSETQ.

This clone was observed many times. This sequence joins TRBV7-9 and TRBJ1-6; possible D gene TRBD1, 5 bases. Germline V gene lookup returns CDR1 SEHNR and CDR2 FQNEAQ (reference sequence). The CDR3 is made up of 14 amino acids. V shed 5 bases and J shed 4 bases, with 9 bases lying between them. The CDR3 loop is CASSPRQYNSPLHF. In nucleotides, the CDR3 is TGTGCCAGCAGCCCAAGACAGTATAATTCACCCCTCCACTTT.

This clone came up many times. This chain links TRBV15 with TRBJ1-1, with D unclear. The germline V gene encodes CDR1 LNHNV and CDR2 YYDKDF (reference sequence). CDR3 length: 16 amino acids. Trimming pared 4 bases from V and 5 bases from J, leaving 20 bases between. CDR3 sequence (DNA): TGTGCCACCAGCACGACCCCGGACCGGGGAGGGACTGAAGCTTTCTTT. This sequence encodes CATSTTPDRGGTEAFF.

This clone was found a few times. The chain employs TRBV5-1 and TRBJ2-1; 7 bases are a match to TRBD1. CDR3 length: 14 residues. In germline, CDR1 is SGHRS, CDR2 YFSETQ. The trim removed 2 bases at V and 7 bases at J, leaving 6 bases unmatched. The CDR3: CASSLQGYYNEQFF. DNA for the CDR3: TGCGCCAGCAGCTTACAGGGGTACTATAATGAGCAGTTCTTC.

This clone was seen only a few times. Mismatch with germline at one junction end may stem from a read error. This sequence joins TRBV15 and TRBJ2-1; TRBD2 agrees at 10 bases. Germline-derived CDR1 and CDR2 are LNHNV and YYDKDF (reference sequence). The length of the CDR3 is 18 residues. CDR3 sequence reads: CATSRDWEGAGGHNDQFF. CDR3 DNA sequence: TGTGCCACCAGCAGAGATTGGGAGGGAGCGGGAGGGCACAATGATCAGTTCTTC.

This clone was counted only a few times. The chain links TRBV20-1 to TRBJ2-7; D possibly corresponds to TRBD2 (6 bases). CDR1 and CDR2 (germline): DFQATT, SNEGSKA (reference sequence). The CDR3 sequence is 15 residues long. The ends were cut back, 3 bases at V and 3 bases at J, with 18 bases in the middle. The CDR3 protein is CSASPITGDFYEQYF. The CDR3 DNA follows: TGCAGTGCTAGCCCGATCACGGGGGACTTCTACGAGCAGTACTTC.

This clone was seen ten or more times. CDR3: CASSERPQGDQPQHF. The CDR3 nucleotides read TGTGCCAGCAGTGAACGTCCACAGGGGGATCAGCCCCAGCATTTT. This chain links TRBV2 with TRBJ1-5, with 8 bases lining up with TRBD1. Germline V lookup: CDR1 SNHLY, CDR2 FYNNEI. The CDR3 sequence is 15 residues long. The V gene end was trimmed by 2 bases and the J gene end by 5 bases; junction bases not matched to a gene: 5.

This clone was detected ten times or more. This clone may be a read error of a much larger clone one base away. The CDR3 does not close with the conserved phenylalanine or tryptophan, likely indicating a read error. The CDR3 coding sequence is TGTGCCAGCAGTGAACGAGGCAGGGGCGCCCACAATGAGCAGTTCCTC. It translates to CASSERGRGAHNEQFL. The chain recombines TRBV6-1 with TRBJ2-1, with D perhaps TRBD1 (6 bases). The CDR3 runs 16 residues. Looked up from germline, CDR1 is MNHNS and CDR2 is SASEGT. V was trimmed by 2 bases and J by 5 bases, leaving 16 bases between them.

This clone was counted at least ten times. The chain uses TRBV20-1 and TRBJ2-7; possible D gene TRBD1, 5 bases. This CDR3 spans 12 amino acids. V dropped 6 bases and J dropped 2 bases, with 11 bases sitting between them. Per the germline V gene, CDR1 is DFQATT and CDR2 is SNEGSKA (reference sequence). CDR3 sequence (DNA): TGCAGTGCGCTAGGGGATACCTACGAGCAGTACTTC. Its protein product is CSALGDTYEQYF.

This clone was counted between two and nine times. The rearrangement uses TRBV28 and TRBJ1-3; 7 nucleotides line up with TRBD1. With V trimmed by 2 bases and J by 9 bases, 7 bases remained unmatched. Per the germline V gene, CDR1 is MDHEN and CDR2 is SYDVKM. This CDR3 comprises 14 residues. CDR3 sequence reads: CASSLTGAVGTIYF. Here the CDR3 DNA reads TGTGCCAGCAGTTTAACAGGGGCAGTTGGCACCATATATTTT.

This clone was counted ten times or more. The J gene is TRBJ1-6, the V gene TRBV30, with D perhaps TRBD1 (5 bases). Germline lookup yields CDR1 GTSNPN and CDR2 SVGIG (reference sequence). The CDR3 has 16 residues. V shed 2 bases and J shed 11 bases, with 22 bases lying between them. The CDR3 coding sequence is TGTGCCTGGAGTAACCCCACCCTAGGGGTAGTTGCACCCCTCCACTTT. Translated, it gives CAWSNPTLGVVAPLHF.

V usage is TRBV30 and J usage is TRBJ2-1; 11 bases match TRBD2. The CDR3 is 13 residues long. With V trimmed by 8 bases and J by 2 bases, 2 bases remained unmatched. Germline CDR1 GTSNPN, CDR2 SVGIG (reference sequence). CDR3 in amino acids: CAGTSGTYNEQFF. The DNA of the CDR3 is TGTGCCGGGACTAGCGGAACCTACAATGAGCAGTTCTTC.

This clone was recorded many times. The J gene is TRBJ1-5, the V gene TRBV20-1, with a weak D call TRBD1 (5 bases). This CDR3 has 14 residues. V was trimmed by 3 bases and J by 3 bases, leaving 12 bases between them. CDR1 is DFQATT, CDR2 SNEGSKA, per germline (reference sequence). The CDR3 sequence is CSASQGRINQPQHF. The CDR3 nucleotides read TGCAGTGCTAGTCAGGGTCGGATCAATCAGCCCCAGCATTTT.

This clone was counted many times. This chain links TRBV28 with TRBJ2-7; D might be TRBD1 (5 bases). The CDR3 has 13 amino acids. Trimming removed 10 bases at V and 2 bases at J, with 15 bases between. Germline loops: CDR1 MDHEN, CDR2 SYDVKM. This CDR3 is CATWGTLTYEQYF. The CDR3 DNA is TGTGCCACCTGGGGCACCCTGACCTACGAGCAGTACTTC.

The chain links TRBV6-2 or TRBV6-3 to TRBJ2-1; no reliable D call. Germline loops: CDR1 MNHEY, CDR2 SVGEGT. The CDR3 runs 13 residues. V was shortened by 5 bases and J by 9 bases, with 14 bases between the two germline ends. The CDR3 sequence: CASSPQAQSEQFF. The CDR3 region has the DNA TGTGCCAGCAGTCCCCAGGCACAGTCTGAGCAGTTCTTC.

The V call is TRBV19, the J call TRBJ2-1, with D perhaps given as TRBD1 or TRBD2 (5 bases each). Germline loops: CDR1 LNHDA, CDR2 SQIVND (reference sequence). Trimming shortened V by 7 bases and J by 1 base, and 14 bases separated the two germline ends. This CDR3 is built from 15 residues. CDR3 sequence reads: CASNEGRGSYNEQFF. In nucleotides, the CDR3 is TGTGCCAGTAATGAGGGACGGGGTTCCTACAATGAGCAGTTCTTC.